These T cell receptor beta chains were read from a single sample in a study of blood T cell repertoires in COVID-19. Sequencing was performed with immunoSEQ multiplex PCR; in TCRdb, only in-frame clones are kept and a portion is missing. The profile shows some 240,000 clones, roughly nine tenths of them singletons. Sequenced material: peripheral blood. These receptor sequences come from a woman aged 40 to 50 who had recovered from COVID-19. Each CDR3 is given without its conserved first and last residue. Only some rows state a clone size, as once, few, many or a class for expanded clones.

v_call,j_call,clone_size,cdr3_aa
TRBV2,TRBJ2-7,NA,ASSLDRAYEQY
TRBV7-2,TRBJ2-1,NA,ASSLGPGGNEQF
TRBV27,TRBJ1-5,NA,ASSLIPPPDSYQPQH
TRBV5-1,TRBJ2-1,NA,ASSASGRANLDEQF
TRBV5-1,TRBJ2-2,NA,ASSSGATDSGELF
TRBV3-1/TRBV3-2,TRBJ2-2,once,ASSQDLGLAGVTGELF
TRBV6-5,TRBJ2-7,NA,ASSPQGAGTYEQY
TRBV2,TRBJ2-5,NA,ASRRDVQETQY
TRBV2,TRBJ1-6,NA,ASSNTQGYSPLH
TRBV6-5,TRBJ1-5,NA,ASSGTGGNQPQH